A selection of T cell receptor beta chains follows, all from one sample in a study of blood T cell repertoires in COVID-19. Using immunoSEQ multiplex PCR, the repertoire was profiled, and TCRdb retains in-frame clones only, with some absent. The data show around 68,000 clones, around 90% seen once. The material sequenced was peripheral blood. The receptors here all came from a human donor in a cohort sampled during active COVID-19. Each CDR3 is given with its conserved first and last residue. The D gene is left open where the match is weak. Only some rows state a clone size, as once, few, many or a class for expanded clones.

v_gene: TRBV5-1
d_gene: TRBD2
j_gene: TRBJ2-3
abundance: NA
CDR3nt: TGCGCCAGCAGCTTGGGAGCGGGGGGGCCGGTAGATACGCAGTATTTT
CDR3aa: CASSLGAGGPVDTQYF

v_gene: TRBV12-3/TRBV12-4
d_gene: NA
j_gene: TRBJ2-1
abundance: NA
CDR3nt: TGTGCCAGCAGTTTAAACACCGCCGAAGAGCAGTTCTTC
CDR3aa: CASSLNTAEEQFF

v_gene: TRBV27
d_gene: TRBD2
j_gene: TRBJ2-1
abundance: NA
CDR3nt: TGTGCCAGCACCCAGTATCCTAGCGGGAGTATAAATGAGCAGTTCTTC
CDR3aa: CASTQYPSGSINEQFF

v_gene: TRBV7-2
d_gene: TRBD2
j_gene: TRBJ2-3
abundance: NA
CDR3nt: TGTGCCAGCAGCTTTGGGACTAGCGGGAGGAGAAAGGGAGATACGCAGTATTTT
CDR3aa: CASSFGTSGRRKGDTQYF

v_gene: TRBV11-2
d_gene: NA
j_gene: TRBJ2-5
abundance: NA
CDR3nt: TGTGCCAGCAGCTTAGGGACAAGGGGACAAGAGACCCAGTACTTC
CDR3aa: CASSLGTRGQETQYF

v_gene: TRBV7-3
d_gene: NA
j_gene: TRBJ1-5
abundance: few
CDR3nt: TGTGCCAGCAGTCCCCTAGGGGTCGGACAGCCCCAGCATTTT
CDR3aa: CASSPLGVGQPQHF

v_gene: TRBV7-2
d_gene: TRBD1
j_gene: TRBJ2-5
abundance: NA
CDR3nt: TGTGCCAGCAGCTTAGTAGGGGGCAAAGAGACCCAGTACTTC
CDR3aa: CASSLVGGKETQYF

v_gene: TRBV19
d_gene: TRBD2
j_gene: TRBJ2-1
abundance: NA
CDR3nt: TGTGCCAGTACCCCGGGCGGGAGCTCCTACAATGAGCAGTTCTTC
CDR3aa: CASTPGGSSYNEQFF

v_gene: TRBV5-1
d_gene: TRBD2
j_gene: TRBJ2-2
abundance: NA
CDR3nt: TGCGCCAGCAGCTTACCCCCCGGGGGGGCAAGTGGCTCCGGGGAGCTGTTTTTT
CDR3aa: CASSLPPGGASGSGELFF

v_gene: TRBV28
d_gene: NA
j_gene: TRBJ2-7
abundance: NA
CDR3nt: TGTGCCAGCACCGAACAGGGCTCCTTCTACGAGCAGTACTTC
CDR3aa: CASTEQGSFYEQYF

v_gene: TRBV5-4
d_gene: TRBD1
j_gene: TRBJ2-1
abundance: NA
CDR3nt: TGTGCCAGCAGCTCTTCGGGACAGGGAGTGGGTGAGCAGTTCTTC
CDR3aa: CASSSSGQGVGEQFF

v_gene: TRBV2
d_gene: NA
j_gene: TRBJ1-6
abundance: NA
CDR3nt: TGTGCCAGCAGTGTACAGGGACAATGGAATTCACCCCTCCACTTT
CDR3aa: CASSVQGQWNSPLHF

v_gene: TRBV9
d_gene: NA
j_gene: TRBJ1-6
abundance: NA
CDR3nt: TGTGCCAGCAGCGCAGGGGAAAGCTCCTATAATTCACCCCTCCACTTT
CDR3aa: CASSAGESSYNSPLHF

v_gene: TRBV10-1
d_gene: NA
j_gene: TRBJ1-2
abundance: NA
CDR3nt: TGCGCCAGCAGTTCCAGCTATGGCTACACCTTC
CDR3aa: CASSSSYGYTF

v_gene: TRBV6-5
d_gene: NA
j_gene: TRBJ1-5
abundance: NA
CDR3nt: TGTGCCAGCAGTCAACGGTACGATCAGCCCCAGCATTTT
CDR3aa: CASSQRYDQPQHF

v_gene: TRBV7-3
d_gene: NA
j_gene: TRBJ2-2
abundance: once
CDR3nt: TGTGCCAGCAGCTTAACCCGTTCTCGCGGGGCCGGGGAGCTGTTTTTT
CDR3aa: CASSLTRSRGAGELFF

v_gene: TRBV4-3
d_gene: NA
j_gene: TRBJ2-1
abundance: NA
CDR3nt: TGCGCCAGCAGCCAAGTAGGAGGGGACAATGAGCAGTTCTTC
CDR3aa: CASSQVGGDNEQFF

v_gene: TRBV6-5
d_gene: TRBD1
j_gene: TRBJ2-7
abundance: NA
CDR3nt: TGTGCCAGCAGCCCACGGGACAGGGTATTGTACGAGCAGTACTTC
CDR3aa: CASSPRDRVLYEQYF

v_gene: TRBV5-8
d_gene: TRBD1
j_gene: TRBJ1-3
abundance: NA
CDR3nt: TGTGCCAGCAGGGGACAGGACTCTGGAAACACCATATATTTT
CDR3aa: CASRGQDSGNTIYF

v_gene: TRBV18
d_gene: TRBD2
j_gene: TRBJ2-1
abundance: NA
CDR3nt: TGTGCCAGCTCTCCCAACGGCGGGGGGAGCGGCTCCTACAATGAGCAGTTCTTC
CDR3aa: CASSPNGGGSGSYNEQFF

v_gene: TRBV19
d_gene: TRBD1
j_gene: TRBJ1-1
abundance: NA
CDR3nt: TGTGCCAGTAGTAACAGGGGCCCGAACACTGAAGCTTTCTTT
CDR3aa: CASSNRGPNTEAFF

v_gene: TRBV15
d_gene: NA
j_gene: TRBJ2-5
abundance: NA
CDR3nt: TGTGCCACCAGCAGAGATCGTAAGGGGCACGAGACCCAGTACTTC
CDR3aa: CATSRDRKGHETQYF

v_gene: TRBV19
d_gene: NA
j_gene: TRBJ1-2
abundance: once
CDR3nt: TGTGCCAGTAGTATGGGTCCACAGGGAAGTAACTATGGCTACACCTTC
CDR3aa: CASSMGPQGSNYGYTF

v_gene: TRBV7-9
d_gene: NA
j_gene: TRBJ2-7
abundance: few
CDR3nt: TGTGCCAGCAGCCCGTCCTTTGGGGCGCGATTTTACGAGCAGTACTTC
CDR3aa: CASSPSFGARFYEQYF

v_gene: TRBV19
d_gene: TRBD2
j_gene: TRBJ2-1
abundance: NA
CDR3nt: TGTGCCAGTAGTAACGGACTAGCTTACAATGAGCAGTTCTTC
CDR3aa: CASSNGLAYNEQFF

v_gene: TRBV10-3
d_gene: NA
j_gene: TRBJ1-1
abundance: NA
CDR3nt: TGTGCCATCAGTACCCTCCCCGACAGGAACACTGAAGCTTTCTTT
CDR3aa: CAISTLPDRNTEAFF

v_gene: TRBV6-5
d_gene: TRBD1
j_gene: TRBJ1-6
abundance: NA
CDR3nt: TGTGCCAGCAGTTCTGGGGACAGGGGTGGTTCACCCCTCCACTTT
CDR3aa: CASSSGDRGGSPLHF

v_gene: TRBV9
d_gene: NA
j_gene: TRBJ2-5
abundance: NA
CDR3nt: TGTGCCAGCAGCGTAGGTCCCCACCGGGTGGGGGGGCGCGGGGAGACCCAGTACTTC
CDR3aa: CASSVGPHRVGGRGETQYF

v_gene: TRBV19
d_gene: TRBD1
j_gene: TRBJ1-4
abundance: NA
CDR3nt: TGTGCCAGTAGTCCAAGGACAGGTTCAAATGAAAAACTGTTTTTT
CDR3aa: CASSPRTGSNEKLFF

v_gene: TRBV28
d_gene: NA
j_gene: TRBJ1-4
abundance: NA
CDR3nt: TGTGCCAGCAGTTTTGAACAGGCTAATGAAAAACTGTTTTTT
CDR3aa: CASSFEQANEKLFF

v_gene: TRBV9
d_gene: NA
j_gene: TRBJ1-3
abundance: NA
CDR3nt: TGTGCCAGCAGCGTAGCTACGGGAAACACCATATATTTT
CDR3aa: CASSVATGNTIYF

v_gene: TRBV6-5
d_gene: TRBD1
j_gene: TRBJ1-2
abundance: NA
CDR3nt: TGTGCCAGCAGTTACAGGGGGCAGACCTATGGCTACACCTTC
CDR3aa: CASSYRGQTYGYTF

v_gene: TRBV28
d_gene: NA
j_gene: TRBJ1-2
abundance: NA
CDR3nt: TGTGCCAGCAGTTCAACGACAGTCATCTATGGCTACACCTTC
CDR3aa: CASSSTTVIYGYTF

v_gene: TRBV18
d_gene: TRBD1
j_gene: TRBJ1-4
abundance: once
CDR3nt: TGTGCCAGCTCACCAGGACAGGGCCTTACTAATGAAAAACTGTTTTTT
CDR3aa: CASSPGQGLTNEKLFF

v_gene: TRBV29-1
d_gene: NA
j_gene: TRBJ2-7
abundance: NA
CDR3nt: TGCAGCGTTGAAGAACAGGGCGGTGGGGAGCAGTACTTC
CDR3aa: CSVEEQGGGEQYF

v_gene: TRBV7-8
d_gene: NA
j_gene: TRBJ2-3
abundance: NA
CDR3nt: TGTGCCAGCAGCTCAGGCCCCAGGGGCACCGACACAGATACGCAGTATTTT
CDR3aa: CASSSGPRGTDTDTQYF

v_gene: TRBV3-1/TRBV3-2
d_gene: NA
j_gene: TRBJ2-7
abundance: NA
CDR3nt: TGTGCCAGCAGCCAAGAATGGGGACACTTGACCTACGAGCAGTACTTC
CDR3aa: CASSQEWGHLTYEQYF

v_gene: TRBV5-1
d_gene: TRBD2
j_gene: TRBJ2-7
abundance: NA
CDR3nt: TGCGCCAGCAGCTTTACGGCTAGCGGGGGGCGAGAGCAGTACTTC
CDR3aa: CASSFTASGGREQYF

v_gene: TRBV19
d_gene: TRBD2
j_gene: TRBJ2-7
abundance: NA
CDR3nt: TGTGCCAGTAGTATAGGGTTAGCGGGGACCTACGAGCAGTACTTC
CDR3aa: CASSIGLAGTYEQYF

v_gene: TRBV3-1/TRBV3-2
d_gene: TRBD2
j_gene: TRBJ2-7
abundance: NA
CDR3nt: TGTGCCAGCAGCCAAGATGTGGGGACTAGCGGCTACGAGCAGTACTTC
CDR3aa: CASSQDVGTSGYEQYF

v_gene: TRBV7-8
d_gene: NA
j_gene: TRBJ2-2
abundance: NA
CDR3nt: TGTGCCAGCAGCTTACCTTATGAGGAACTTGATACCGGGGAGCTGTTTTTT
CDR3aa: CASSLPYEELDTGELFF

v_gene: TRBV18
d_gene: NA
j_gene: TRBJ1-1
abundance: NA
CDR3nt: TGTGCCAGCTCACCCTCGGACAGGAACACTGAAGCTTTCTTT
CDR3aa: CASSPSDRNTEAFF